Sequencing of this TCR beta chain was carried out in a study of blood T cells in healthy people across ages (dated by TCRdb to the mid-2010s). A note on the overall study: In model experiments, template switching captured roughly one uniquely barcoded TCR beta cDNA molecule for every two T cells. Age-related changes in TCR beta repertoire diversity were measured in the study by deep sequencing normalized with unique cDNA molecular identifiers. Four age groups were formed from the donors: young (average 16 years), middle-aged (just under 40), aged (62) and long-lived (around 80). To avoid experimental bias, donors of different ages were spread randomly across the sequencing lanes. Two additional independent replicas of 1 million unique cDNA reads from the same blood draw were analyzed for two donors (one aged 18 to 29 and one aged 80 or older).

Worth noting for this clonotype: No antigen is known for it. One base away there is no much larger clone; base qualities are not given.

Receptor libraries were prepared by 5' RACE. TCRdb names Illumina HiSeq 2500 as the instrument used. A second PCR of about 7 to 12 cycles was run with a J-beta primer mix and a sample-barcoded 5' primer. A unique molecular identifier was introduced onto each TCR beta cDNA molecule by a template-switch 5' adaptor carrying 12 random nucleotides. At least 2.5 million CDR3-containing paired-end reads were obtained from each sample. First-strand cDNA was synthesized from all RNA with the Mint cDNA synthesis kit, primed by a TRBC-specific oligonucleotide. After uracil-DNA glycosylase treatment, a first 18-cycle PCR used universal primers M1SS and BC2_uni_R on all cDNA. On the study's bioinformatics: For normalization, 1 million high-quality reads, each with a distinct molecular identifier, were randomly selected from each sample. Reads sharing molecular identifiers were discarded rather than binned into consensus sequences. CDR3 identification, clonotype clustering and error correction used MiTCR with a Q25 quality threshold and the strictest error-elimination algorithm. Lower-bound total TCR beta diversity was estimated with a nonparametric unseen species model using Euler transformation. In-frame beta chains were kept once TCRdb had trimmed the public reads at Q25 with fastp and called clones with MiXCR. Under each unique CDR3 protein, matching rows form one entry showing the most common genes and DNA. The V and J calls shown here were made by TCRdb, not taken from the authors' results. The sample table holds roughly 1,800,000 distinct CDR3 sequences, of which 49% were seen once. The top ten clonotypes cover roughly 2% of the sample.

Including the terminal cysteine and phenylalanine, the CDR3 comprises 17 residues. The read is trimmed to its CDR3 DNA, 51 bases read in frame from base 1. The V end gives up 0 bases and the J end 0 bases, leaving 6 bases in the junction not matched to a gene. CDR1 and CDR2 are read off the germline V gene as MNHEY and SVGAGI. Study-level results and caveats: Conclusive comparison of naive and antigen-experienced compartments was prevented by the profiling of bulk unsorted PBMCs. Compared with the aged group, more naive CD4+ T cells, fewer expanded clones and increased TCR diversity were shown by the long-lived group, suggesting age selection. Observed TCR beta diversity correlated strongly with the percentage of naive T cells measured by flow cytometry. Estimates of total diversity from one million sequenced T cells were regarded as lower bounds and underestimates. Observed TCR beta diversity per million T cells fell roughly linearly with age, and a significant reduction was already apparent by age around 40. Donor CMV infection status was unknown, potentially confounding age-related changes in expanded clonotypes.

Donors were approximately 42 systemically healthy Caucasian individuals from Russia aged roughly 6 to 100 years. Around 9.8 milliliters of peripheral blood were collected from each donor into EDTA-treated Vacutainer tubes. Ficoll-Paque density-gradient centrifugation was used to isolate PBMCs, with at least 7 million per sample. Trizol reagent was used to extract total RNA from the PBMCs, yielding at least 5 micrograms per sample. Naive CD45RAhigh/CD27high T cell percentages were measured by flow cytometry on a PBMC aliquot from every donor. The TCR comes from a middle-aged woman in good health. Sequences were obtained from blood. The sequence is built from TRBV6-5 and TRBJ2-7, with 9 bases aligning to TRBD1. The nucleotide sequence reads TGTGCCAGCAGTTACTCCACAGGGGGCTCTAGCTCCTACGAGCAGTACTTC. The resulting protein is CASSYSTGGSSSYEQYF.